The next 29 T cell receptor beta chains were all read from a single sample in a study of CD4 T cell repertoires in COVID-19. The protocol was immunoSEQ multiplex PCR, while the TCRdb copy is restricted to in-frame clones and leaves out a portion. The sample records tens of thousands of clones, 80% to 90% being singletons. The source material was CD4+ T cells from peripheral blood, sampled after recovery from COVID-19. These receptors were taken from a human donor who had COVID-19.

The rearrangement links TRBV18 to TRBJ2-7; TRBD2 matches at 9 bases. CDR1 is KGHSH, CDR2 LQKENI, per germline. This CDR3 is built from 19 residues. The V and J ends lost 3 bases and 3 bases, in that order; junction bases with no gene match: 18. The chain's CDR3 is CASSPMANLGLAGIYEQYF. The CDR3 nucleotides read TGTGCCAGCTCACCGATGGCCAATTTAGGGCTAGCGGGGATCTACGAGCAGTACTTC.

V is TRBV5-1 and J is TRBJ1-1; 9 bases line up with TRBD1. CDR1 is SGHRS, CDR2 YFSETQ, per germline. J gave up 5 bases and V 6 bases, and 5 bases lay outside the gene matches. The CDR3 covers 13 residues. In DNA form, the CDR3 reads TGCGCCAGCACCGAACAGGGGGCGACTGAAGCTTTCTTT. Residues: CASTEQGATEAFF.

The chain uses TRBV3-1 (or the pseudogene TRBV3-2) and TRBJ1-5; possibly TRBD1 for D (5 bases). The CDR3 has 12 amino acids. Per germline, CDR1 LGHDT and CDR2 YNNKEL (reference sequence). The V end was cut by 5 bases, the J end by 7 bases, with 9 bases between. CDR3 region: CASSSRGQPQHF. The CDR3, as DNA: TGTGCCAGCAGCTCAAGGGGACAGCCCCAGCATTTT.

The chain employs TRBV5-8 and TRBJ2-2; maybe TRBD2 (5 bases). This CDR3 has 14 residues. Germline assignment: CDR1 SGHTS and CDR2 YDEGEE. V gave up 6 bases and J gave up 4 bases, with 13 bases separating them. As DNA, the CDR3 is TGTGCCAGCAACGGGCTAGCCGGCACCGGGGAGCTGTTTTTT. The encoded protein is CASNGLAGTGELFF.

The V and J genes are TRBV19 and TRBJ2-7; 10 nucleotides agree with TRBD2. Germline CDR1 LNHDA, CDR2 SQIVND (reference sequence). CDR3 length: 15 residues. Trimming at V came to 6 bases and at J to 3 bases, leaving 8 bases not matched to a gene. The CDR3 DNA sequence: TGTGCCAGTAGCACCACTAGCGGGGATCACTACGAGCAGTACTTC. This gives the protein CASSTTSGDHYEQYF. The variable domain in full, with the rest retrieved from reference TRBV19 and TRBJ2-7, is DGGITQSPKYLFRKEGQNVTLSCEQNLNHDAMYWYRQDPGQGLRLIYYSQIVNDFQKGDIAEGYSVSREKKESFPLTVTSAQKNPTAFYLCASSTTSGDHYEQYFGPGTRLTVT.

The gene calls are TRBV7-2 and TRBJ2-5, with D tentatively TRBD1 or TRBD2 (5 bases each). This CDR3 region has 14 residues. The germline V and J ends were trimmed by 6 bases and 4 bases, with 15 bases remaining between them. Looked up from germline, CDR1 is SGHTA and CDR2 is FQGNSA. The CDR3 DNA reads as TGTGCCAGCAGTTATCGGGACCAGGGAGAGACCCAGTACTTC. Translating it yields CASSYRDQGETQYF.

This chain uses TRBV11-2 with TRBJ2-5; a possible D gene is TRBD1 (6 bases). Germline values: CDR1 SGHAT, CDR2 FQNNGV. The CDR3 sequence is 13 residues long. Trimming left V 5 bases short and J 5 bases short, with 12 bases between. The CDR3 region has the DNA TGTGCCAGCAGCCCTATAAGGGGGGAGACCCAGTACTTC. It specifies CASSPIRGETQYF.

This chain links TRBV3-1 (or the pseudogene TRBV3-2) with TRBJ1-1, with no clear D. Deletions cut 0 bases from V and 0 bases from J, with 2 bases between. CDR3 length equals 13 residues. Germline-derived CDR1 and CDR2 are LGHDT and YNNKEL (reference sequence). The CDR3 region has the DNA TGTGCCAGCAGCCAAGATCTGAACACTGAAGCTTTCTTT. Translating it yields CASSQDLNTEAFF.

The chain employs TRBV10-2 and TRBJ2-1; 9 bases agree with TRBD1. The ends lost 8 bases at V and 10 bases at J; junction bases unmatched: 6. Germline values: CDR1 WSHSY, CDR2 SAAADI. The length of the CDR3 is 12 residues. The chain's CDR3 is CASSTGGAEQFF. The CDR3 DNA reads as TGCGCCAGCTCGACAGGGGGTGCCGAGCAGTTCTTC.

The chain employs TRBV5-8 and TRBJ1-5, with a weak D call TRBD1 (6 bases). Looked up from germline, CDR1 is SGHTS and CDR2 is YDEGEE. Trimming left V 9 bases short and J 3 bases short, with 19 bases between. This CDR3 contains 15 residues. This CDR3 is CAISPGGSHNQPQHF. The CDR3 DNA is TGTGCCATCTCCCCCGGGGGCTCCCACAATCAGCCCCAGCATTTT.

The chain recombines TRBV10-3 with TRBJ2-6; no clear D. The CDR3 has 16 residues. Germline CDR1 and CDR2: ENHRY and SYGVKD. V was clipped by 0 bases and J by 0 bases, with 6 bases between them. CDR3 amino acids: CAISESRSSGANVLTF. CDR3 in DNA: TGTGCCATCAGTGAGTCCCGTAGCTCTGGGGCCAACGTCCTGACTTTC.

This clone was seen only a few times. The genes are TRBV20-1 and TRBJ2-1; 11 bases agree with TRBD2. V lost 3 bases and J lost 3; bases outside the gene matches: 4. Germline assignment: CDR1 DFQATT and CDR2 SNEGSKA (reference sequence). This CDR3 contains 15 residues. The CDR3 nucleotides read TGCAGTGCTAGTGGGACTAGCGGTAACTACAATGAGCAGTTCTTC. It encodes CSASGTSGNYNEQFF.

The J gene is TRBJ2-7, the V gene TRBV5-1; unclear D gene. The V gene's germline CDR1 is SGHRS and CDR2 YFSETQ. V lost 5 bases to trimming and J lost 7 bases, with 10 bases between them. This CDR3 comprises 11 residues. The CDR3 nucleotides are TGCGCCAGCAGTCGAGTCGTTGAGCAGTACTTC. It yields the protein CASSRVVEQYF.

The sample holds one count of this clone. This chain links TRBV6-5 with TRBJ2-7, with D possibly TRBD1 on 6 matching bases. Germline V gives CDR1 MNHEY, CDR2 SVGAGI. The CDR3 totals 15 residues. V was shortened by 7 bases and J by 0 bases, with 16 bases between the two germline ends. The CDR3 sequence is CASTARQDYSYEQYF. In DNA, the CDR3 is TGTGCCAGCACCGCCCGACAGGATTACTCCTACGAGCAGTACTTC.

The V and J genes are TRBV5-1 and TRBJ2-5, with 8 positions matching TRBD1. CDR1 and CDR2 (germline): SGHRS, YFSETQ. V lost 0 bases to trimming and J lost 2 bases; unmatched junction nucleotides: 0. This CDR3 is built from 14 residues. The CDR3 sequence is CASSLGQGQETQYF. CDR3 DNA sequence: TGCGCCAGCAGCTTGGGACAGGGGCAAGAGACCCAGTACTTC.

This clone was detected once. J is TRBJ2-7 and V is TRBV3-1 (or the pseudogene TRBV3-2), with TRBD1 as a possible D gene (6 bases). This CDR3 has 18 residues. Germline loops: CDR1 LGHDT, CDR2 YNNKEL (reference sequence). With 0 bases removed from V and 2 bases from J, the gap between germline ends came to 20 bases. The DNA of the CDR3 is TGTGCCAGCAGCCAAGAAGTGTTAGCCGGGACACGGACCTACGAGCAGTACTTC. This translates into CASSQEVLAGTRTYEQYF.

In its sample, this clone was seen a few times. V usage is TRBV5-1 and J usage is TRBJ2-1; TRBD2 matches at 8 bases. Germline CDR1 and CDR2: SGHRS and YFSETQ. This CDR3 spans 15 amino acids. V was clipped by 0 bases and J by 9 bases; unmatched bases: 8. The DNA of the CDR3 is TGCGCCAGCAGCTTGGATATTAGCGGGAACGTTGAGCAGTTCTTC. As protein: CASSLDISGNVEQFF.

The CDR3 region has the DNA TGTGCCAGCTCACCAGAGAGTATCAGAAGCCGCGCTAACTATGGCTACACCTTC. Residues: CASSPESIRSRANYGYTF. The chain employs TRBV18 and TRBJ1-2; no definite D call. Germline loops: CDR1 KGHSH, CDR2 LQKENI. V was clipped by 2 bases and J by 0 bases, with 19 bases between them. The CDR3 length is 18 residues.

The genes are TRBV5-4 and TRBJ1-1; tentative D call: TRBD1 (5 bases). The germline V and J ends were trimmed by 2 bases and 4 bases, with 9 bases remaining between them. Per germline, CDR1 SGHNT and CDR2 YYREEE (reference sequence). The CDR3 consists of 13 residues. The CDR3 DNA reads TGTGCCAGCAGCTTATCGACAGCCACTGAAGCTTTCTTT. This gives the protein CASSLSTATEAFF.

This chain joins TRBV4-2 and TRBJ2-7; D gene uncertain. From germline, CDR1 is LGHNA and CDR2 YNFKEQ. The CDR3 spans 16 residues. V lost 1 base and J lost 2, with 15 bases in between. CDR3 sequence (DNA): TGTGCCAGCAGCCAAGGGGCGCAGAGCAGTACCTACGAGCAGTACTTC. This gives the protein CASSQGAQSSTYEQYF.

The chain is built from TRBV6-1 and TRBJ2-5, with TRBD1 as a possible D gene (5 bases). Trimming shortened V by 0 bases and J by 13 bases, and 21 bases separated the two germline ends. The CDR3 consists of 15 residues. Germline loops: CDR1 MNHNS, CDR2 SASEGT. The DNA for the CDR3 is TGTGCCAGCAGTGAAGCGGTACAGGCCTGGGGTTCCCGGTACTTC. Translated: CASSEAVQAWGSRYF.

V gene TRBV29-1 combines with J gene TRBJ2-2, with 8 bases fitting TRBD2. There are 14 residues in the CDR3. Losses at the gene ends were 4 bases for V and 5 bases for J; bases not matched to a gene: 6. Germline CDR1 SQVTM, CDR2 ANQGSEA. CDR3 amino acids: CSVGPGGSTGELFF. The CDR3 coding sequence is TGCAGCGTTGGCCCGGGGGGGTCGACCGGGGAGCTGTTTTTT.

This chain joins TRBV5-1 and TRBJ2-5; possibly TRBD1 or TRBD2 for D (5 bases each). The CDR3 consists of 14 residues. CDR1 SGHRS and CDR2 YFSETQ come from the germline V gene. Trimming cost V 4 bases and J 4 bases, with 14 bases left between them. As DNA, the CDR3 is TGCGCCAGCAGCACGGTCCCAGGGAGAGAGACCCAGTACTTC. Its translation is CASSTVPGRETQYF.

The chain has TRBV2 and TRBJ2-2, with D possibly being TRBD1 (6 bases). CDR1 and CDR2 from the germline V gene are SNHLY and FYNNEI. The CDR3 is 13 amino acids. Deletions cut 9 bases from V and 1 base from J, with 9 bases between. CDR3 protein: CASQTGNTGELFF. The CDR3 DNA reads as TGTGCCAGTCAGACAGGGAACACCGGGGAGCTGTTTTTT.

The chain combines TRBV30 with TRBJ1-1; D is ambiguous. The CDR3 spans 11 residues. Trimming shortened V by 3 bases and J by 3 bases, and 5 bases separated the two germline ends. CDR1 is GTSNPN, CDR2 SVGIG, per germline (reference sequence). This CDR3 reads CAWSPYTEAFF. The CDR3, as DNA: TGTGCCTGGAGCCCGTACACTGAAGCTTTCTTT.

The chain uses TRBV7-6 and TRBJ1-3, with 8 bases matching TRBD1. This CDR3 is built from 19 residues. Germline CDR1 is SGHVS and CDR2 is FNYEAQ. V lost 1 base and J lost 1; bases outside the gene matches: 12. Written as DNA, the CDR3 is TGTGCCAGCAGCTTAGATGGACAGGGAATGGCTGGGTCTGGAAACACCATATATTTT. Translating gives CASSLDGQGMAGSGNTIYF.

The chain is built from TRBV6-5 and TRBJ1-2, with D possibly being TRBD1 (5 bases). This CDR3 is 14 amino acids long. The V gene's germline CDR1 is MNHEY and CDR2 SVGAGI. The V end lost 6 bases, the J end lost 0 bases, and 11 bases lay between the germline ends. The CDR3 DNA follows: TGTGCCAGCAGGCTACAGGCGTCTAACTATGGCTACACCTTC. It specifies CASRLQASNYGYTF.

The J gene is TRBJ2-1, the V gene TRBV5-1, with a tentative D call TRBD2 (6 bases). This CDR3 region has 17 residues. With 2 bases removed from V and 6 bases from J, the gap between germline ends came to 21 bases. From germline, CDR1 is SGHRS and CDR2 YFSETQ. CDR3 loop: CASSFLMGSGLGNEQFF. As DNA, the CDR3 is TGCGCCAGCAGCTTTCTGATGGGTAGCGGTCTGGGCAATGAGCAGTTCTTC. Variable domain in full (rest from reference TRBV5-1 and TRBJ2-1): KAGVTQTPRYLIKTRGQQVTLSCSPISGHRSVSWYQQTPGQGLQFLFEYFSETQRNKGNFPGRFSGRQFSNSRSEMNVSTLELGDSALYLCASSFLMGSGLGNEQFFGPGTRLTVL.

V gene TRBV10-1 combines with J gene TRBJ1-5; D might be TRBD1 (6 bases). CDR3 size: 19 residues. Germline V lookup: CDR1 WNHNN, CDR2 SYGVQD (reference sequence). With 6 bases removed from V and 9 bases from J, the gap between germline ends came to 33 bases. The CDR3 DNA follows: TGCGCCAGCAGGGACCCAGGACAGACGCAGTTTGGTTTTTATCCGCCCCAGCATTTT. Encoded protein: CASRDPGQTQFGFYPPQHF.